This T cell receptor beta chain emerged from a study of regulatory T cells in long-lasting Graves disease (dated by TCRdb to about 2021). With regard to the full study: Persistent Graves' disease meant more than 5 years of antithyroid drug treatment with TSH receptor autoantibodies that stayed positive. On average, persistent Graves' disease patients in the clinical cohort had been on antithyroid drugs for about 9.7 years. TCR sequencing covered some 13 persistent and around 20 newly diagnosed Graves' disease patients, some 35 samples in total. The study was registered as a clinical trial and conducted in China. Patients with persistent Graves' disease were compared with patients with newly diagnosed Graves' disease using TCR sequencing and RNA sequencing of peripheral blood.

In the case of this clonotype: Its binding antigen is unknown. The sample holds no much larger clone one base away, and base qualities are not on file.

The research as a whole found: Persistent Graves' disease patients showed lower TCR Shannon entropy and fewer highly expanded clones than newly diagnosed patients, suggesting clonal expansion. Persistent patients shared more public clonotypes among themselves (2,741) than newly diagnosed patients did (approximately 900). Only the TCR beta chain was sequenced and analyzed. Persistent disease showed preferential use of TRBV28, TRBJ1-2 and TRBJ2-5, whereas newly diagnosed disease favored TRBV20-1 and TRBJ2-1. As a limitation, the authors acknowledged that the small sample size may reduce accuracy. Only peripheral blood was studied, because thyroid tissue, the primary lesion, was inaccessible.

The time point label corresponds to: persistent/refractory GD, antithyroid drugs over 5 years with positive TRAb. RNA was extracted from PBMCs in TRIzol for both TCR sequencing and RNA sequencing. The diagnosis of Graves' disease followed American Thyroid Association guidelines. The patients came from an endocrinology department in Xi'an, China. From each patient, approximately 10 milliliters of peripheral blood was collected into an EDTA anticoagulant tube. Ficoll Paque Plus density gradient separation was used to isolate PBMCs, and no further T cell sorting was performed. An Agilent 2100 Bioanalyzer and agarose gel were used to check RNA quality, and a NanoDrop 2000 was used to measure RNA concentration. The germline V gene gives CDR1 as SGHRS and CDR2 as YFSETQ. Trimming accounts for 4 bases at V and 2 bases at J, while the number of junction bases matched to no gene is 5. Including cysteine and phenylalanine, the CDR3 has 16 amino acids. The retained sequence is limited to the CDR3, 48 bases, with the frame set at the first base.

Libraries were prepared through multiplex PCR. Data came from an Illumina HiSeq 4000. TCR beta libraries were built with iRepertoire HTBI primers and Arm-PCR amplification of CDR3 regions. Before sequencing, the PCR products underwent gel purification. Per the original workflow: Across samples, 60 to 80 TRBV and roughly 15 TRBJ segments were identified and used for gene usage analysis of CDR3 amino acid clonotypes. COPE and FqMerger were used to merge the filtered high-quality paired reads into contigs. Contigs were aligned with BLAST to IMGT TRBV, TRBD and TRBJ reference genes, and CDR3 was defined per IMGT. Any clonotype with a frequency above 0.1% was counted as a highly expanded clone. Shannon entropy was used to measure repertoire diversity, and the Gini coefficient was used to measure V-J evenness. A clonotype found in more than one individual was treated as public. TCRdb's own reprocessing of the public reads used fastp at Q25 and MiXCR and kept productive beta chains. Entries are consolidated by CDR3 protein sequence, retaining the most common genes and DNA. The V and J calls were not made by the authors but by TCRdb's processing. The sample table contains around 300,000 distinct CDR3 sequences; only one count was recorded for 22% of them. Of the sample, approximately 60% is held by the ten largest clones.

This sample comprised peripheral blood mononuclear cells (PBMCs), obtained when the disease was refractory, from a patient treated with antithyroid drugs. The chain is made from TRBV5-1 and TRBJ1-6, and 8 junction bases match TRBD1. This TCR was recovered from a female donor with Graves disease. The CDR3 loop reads CASSPGQGAYNSPLHF. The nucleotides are TGCGCCAGCAGCCCCGGACAGGGCGCCTATAATTCACCCCTCCACTTT.